These 5 T cell receptor beta chains were sequenced from one sample in a study of T cells of healthy individuals. TCRdb reprocessed the 5' RACE reads via MiXCR and lists one record per CDR3 protein. The data contain 100,000 or so distinct CDR3 sequences, under 20% of them seen just once; the ten biggest clones take up 6.2%. All receptors derive from a human donor in good health.

V is TRBV6-5 and J is TRBJ1-3; 7 positions match TRBD1. CDR1 and CDR2 (germline): MNHEY, SVGAGI. The V segment lost 5 bases and the J segment 5 bases; nucleotides outside the gene matches: 6. The CDR3 totals 14 residues. CDR3 bases: TGTGCCAGCAGTCGCGACAGGGATCGAAACACCATATATTTT. This gives the protein CASSRDRDRNTIYF.

This clonotype was observed at least ten times. The rearrangement uses TRBV7-8 and TRBJ1-6, with D unresolved. There are 14 residues in the CDR3. The V gene lost 5 bases and the J gene lost 7 bases, with 12 bases spanning the gap. CDR1 and CDR2 (germline): SGHVS, FQNEAQ. CDR3 residues: CASSPEGRNSPLHF. The CDR3 DNA is TGTGCCAGCAGCCCCGAAGGGAGGAATTCACCCCTCCACTTT.

This clonotype was detected a few times. The rearrangement joins TRBV5-1 to TRBJ2-1; weak D call: TRBD1 (6 bases). The CDR3 is 15 residues long. CDR1 is SGHRS, CDR2 YFSETQ, per germline. V was pared by 2 bases and J by 8 bases, with 17 bases between. For the CDR3, the DNA is TGCGCCAGCAGCTTCAAAGGGGGATCGTACGATGAGCAGTTCTTC. It encodes CASSFKGGSYDEQFF.

In this sample, this clonotype turned up many times. The rearrangement joins TRBV6-5 to TRBJ2-3, with D unclear. V lost 2 bases, J lost 4 bases, and 10 bases lay in between. Germline CDR1 reads MNHEY; CDR2 reads SVGAGI. The CDR3 has 14 residues. The CDR3 protein is CASSYVNSPDTQYF. In DNA, the CDR3 is TGTGCCAGCAGTTACGTAAACTCCCCAGATACGCAGTATTTT.

The sample holds a few counts of this clonotype. CDR3 nucleotide sequence: TGTGCCAGCAGCTTAGGGACAGGTTACAATGAGCAGTTCTTC. Amino acids: CASSLGTGYNEQFF. This chain links TRBV7-2 with TRBJ2-1; 7 nucleotides line up with TRBD1. Germline V gene sequence: CDR1 SGHTA, CDR2 FQGNSA. V trimming: 1 base; J trimming: 4 bases; junction bases outside the gene matches: 1. The CDR3 covers 14 residues.